These T cell receptor beta chains were read from a single sample in a study of Graves' ophthalmopathy and Graves' hyperthyroidism. TCRdb called the multiplex PCR reads again in MiXCR, with one record for every CDR3 protein. In the table there are 740,000 or so distinct CDR3 sequences, around 40% of which are singletons. Sequencing input: peripheral blood. These receptors were taken from an adult man with Graves' ophthalmopathy. CDR3s include the opening cysteine and the closing phenylalanine or tryptophan. The D gene is left open where the match is weak. The size field is filled for only some rows; it gives once, few, many or a size class.

d_call	v_call	cdr3_length	clone_size	j_call	cdr3_nt	cdr3_aa
NA	TRBV12-3/TRBV12-4	13	NA	TRBJ1-6	TGTGCCAGCAGCCCGGGCAGCTATTCACCCCTCCACTTT	CASSPGSYSPLHF
NA	TRBV29-1	13	NA	TRBJ1-2	TGCAGCCAAGAAAACAGGAAAACCTATGGCTACACCTTC	CSQENRKTYGYTF
NA	TRBV5-6	17	NA	TRBJ2-7	TGTGCCAGCAGCTTGACGGCCCTTCCCTTGCCCTCATACGAGCAGTACTTC	CASSLTALPLPSYEQYF
NA	TRBV7-9	14	NA	TRBJ2-7	TGTGCCAGCAGCTTGCCACCAGTGAGCTACGAGCAGTACTTC	CASSLPPVSYEQYF
NA	TRBV2	14	NA	TRBJ2-7	TGTGCCAGCAGCGGTGGGACACGGGACTACGAGCAGTACTTC	CASSGGTRDYEQYF
NA	TRBV10-3	14	few	TRBJ1-5	TGTGCCAGCAGTACCCACTCAGGACCTCAGCCCCAGCATTTT	CASSTHSGPQPQHF
TRBD1	TRBV2	13	many	TRBJ1-6	TGTGCCAGCAGTACGGACAGGGCTTCACCCCTCCACTTT	CASSTDRASPLHF
NA	TRBV7-9	14	once	TRBJ2-3	TGTGCCAGCAGCTTAACCGGTGGAAGGGATACGCAGTATTTT	CASSLTGGRDTQYF
TRBD1	TRBV7-7	18	few	TRBJ2-7	TGTGCTAGCAGCTTACCAAGCATCCTCCGGGACAGGATTGACGAGCAGTACTTC	CASSLPSILRDRIDEQYF
NA	TRBV10-3	14	NA	TRBJ1-5	TGTGCCATCAGTGAAGTTCCGGGGGCTCAGCCCCAGCATTTT	CAISEVPGAQPQHF
TRBD1	TRBV7-9	15	few	TRBJ2-1	TGTGCCAGCAGACCTCGGGACAGGCTCTACAATGAGCAGTTCTTC	CASRPRDRLYNEQFF
NA	TRBV4-2	16	NA	TRBJ2-7	TGTGCCAGCAGCCAAGACGGTAGAGGGGTTGCCTGCGAGCAGTACTTC	CASSQDGRGVACEQYF
TRBD1	TRBV7-9	15	many	TRBJ2-7	TGTGCCAGCAACCACGGGACAGGGGGGTCCTACGAGCAGTACTTC	CASNHGTGGSYEQYF
NA	TRBV7-2	14	NA	TRBJ1-1	TGTGCCAGCAGCCCGGTGGGACGGAACACTGAAGCTTTCTTT	CASSPVGRNTEAFF
TRBD1	TRBV5-1	14	many	TRBJ1-2	TGCGCCAGCAGCCCGGGACAGGGAGGAGCCGGCTACACCTTC	CASSPGQGGAGYTF
NA	TRBV25-1	11	NA	TRBJ1-2	TGCGCCAGGGTGTTGAACTATGGCTACACCTTC	CARVLNYGYTF
NA	TRBV7-9	14	NA	TRBJ2-7	TGTGCCAGCAGCTTGGAACAGGATTACTACGAGCAGTACTTC	CASSLEQDYYEQYF
TRBD1	TRBV20-1	13	many	TRBJ2-5	TGCAGTGCTAGGACAGGGCGTATGGAGACCCAGTACTTC	CSARTGRMETQYF
NA	TRBV7-2	13	few	TRBJ2-5	TGTGCCAGCAGGCCCTTAGATGGAGAGACCCAGTACTTC	CASRPLDGETQYF
TRBD1	TRBV15	15	NA	TRBJ1-2	TGTGCCACCAGCAGAGATATCAGGGGGCACTATGGCTACACCTTC	CATSRDIRGHYGYTF
NA	TRBV6-4	14	NA	TRBJ1-2	TGTGCCAGCAGTGACTATACAGGGAACTATGGCTACACCTTC	CASSDYTGNYGYTF
NA	TRBV10-3	14	few	TRBJ1-1	TGTGCCATCAGTCCGGGGGGCGCGAACACTGAAGCTTTCTTT	CAISPGGANTEAFF
TRBD2	TRBV7-9	19	NA	TRBJ2-2	TGTGCCAGCAGCCTGTCCCCCGGGACTAGCGGGAGGGGCACCGGGGAGCTGTTTTTT	CASSLSPGTSGRGTGELFF
NA	TRBV11-2	12	once	TRBJ2-7	TGTGCCAGCAGCTTAGACCTTTTCGAGCAGTACTTC	CASSLDLFEQYF
TRBD1	TRBV7-9	15	many	TRBJ2-2	TGTGCCAGCAGCTTTGGGACAGGGAACACCGGGGAGCTGTTTTTT	CASSFGTGNTGELFF
TRBD2	TRBV2	17	many	TRBJ2-5	TGTGCCAGCAGTGACGGGACTAGCGTGGGCCCCCAAGAGACCCAGTACTTC	CASSDGTSVGPQETQYF
NA	TRBV7-9	18	few	TRBJ2-2	TGTGCCAGCAGCTTAAATGTTGACCTCTTCCGGGACACCGGGGAGCTGTTTTTT	CASSLNVDLFRDTGELFF
NA	TRBV7-9	14	NA	TRBJ2-5	TGTGCCAGCAGCCCCCGAGGGAGGCGAGAGACCCAGTACTTC	CASSPRGRRETQYF
TRBD1	TRBV9	13	many	TRBJ1-2	TGTGCCAGCAGCACGACCGGGACAGGGGAATTTGTCTTC	CASSTTGTGEFVF
TRBD1	TRBV20-1	13	NA	TRBJ1-2	TGCAGTGCCCAGGGACAGGCGAACTATGGCTACACCTTC	CSAQGQANYGYTF
NA	TRBV7-6	17	NA	TRBJ1-4	TGTGCCAGCAGCTTAGGTGGGGGTCAGGGCAGTAATGAAAAACTGTTTTTT	CASSLGGGQGSNEKLFF
NA	TRBV7-9	13	many	TRBJ1-5	TGTGCCAGCAGCCCACAGGGTGTTCAGCCCCAGCATTTT	CASSPQGVQPQHF
NA	TRBV7-9	15	NA	TRBJ1-6	TGTGCCAGCAGTCGAACCGGGATAAAAAATTCACCCCTCCACTTT	CASSRTGIKNSPLHF
NA	TRBV29-1	14	NA	TRBJ2-6	TGCAGCGTTGAAGGGGTACCCGGGGCCAACGTCCTGACTTTC	CSVEGVPGANVLTF
TRBD1	TRBV2	13	NA	TRBJ1-4	TGTGCCAGCAGTTACGGGACAGGGACAAAACTGTTTTTT	CASSYGTGTKLFF
NA	TRBV11-1	16	NA	TRBJ2-7	TGTGCCTGGCGGCTTTATCACTCAGGGTCGTGGTACGAGCAGTACTTC	CAWRLYHSGSWYEQYF
NA	TRBV10-3	15	many	TRBJ2-7	TGTGCCATCAGTGAATCCGATGCAGGGGTAGGGGAGCAGTACTTC	CAISESDAGVGEQYF
NA	TRBV7-3	14	NA	TRBJ2-2	TGTGCCAGCAGTCCCGGATTCTACACCGGGGAGCTGTTTTTT	CASSPGFYTGELFF
NA	TRBV11-2	15	NA	TRBJ2-2	TGTGCCAGCAGCGTCTTCTTTGAGAACACCGGGGAGCTGTTTTTT	CASSVFFENTGELFF
NA	TRBV10-3	17	many	TRBJ1-2	TGTGCCATCACCGAAAGGGTGGACAGTGTCATTTCGGGAGGCTACACCTTC	CAITERVDSVISGGYTF
TRBD1	TRBV20-1	17	NA	TRBJ2-7	TGCAGTGCTAGAGATCCCGGAGGACAGGGGGCCGGGGACGAGCAGTACTTC	CSARDPGGQGAGDEQYF
TRBD1	TRBV9	14	many	TRBJ1-4	TGTGCCAGCAGCTTACAGGGGGCTAATGAAAAACTGTTTTTT	CASSLQGANEKLFF
NA	TRBV20-1	16	NA	TRBJ1-6	TGCAGTGCTAGTCAGGGGCAGACACTTGGGCGGTCACCCCTCCACTTT	CSASQGQTLGRSPLHF
TRBD1	TRBV7-3	15	NA	TRBJ1-2	TGTGCCAGCAGACCCTGGGGACAGGGGGACTATGGCTACACCTTC	CASRPWGQGDYGYTF
NA	TRBV9	14	few	TRBJ2-3	TGTGCCAGCAGCGTACAGACAGGCCGAGATACGCAGTATTTT	CASSVQTGRDTQYF
NA	TRBV9	16	NA	TRBJ1-6	TGTGCCAGCAGTTACTCTAGACAGACCTATAATTCACCCCTCCACTTT	CASSYSRQTYNSPLHF
TRBD2	TRBV20-1	13	few	TRBJ2-5	TGCAGTGCTAGACTAGCGGGCGGGGAGACCCAGTACTTC	CSARLAGGETQYF
NA	TRBV7-9	11	few	TRBJ2-2	TGTGCCAGCAGCCCCGGCGGGGAGCTGTTTTTT	CASSPGGELFF
NA	TRBV6-5	14	few	TRBJ1-1	TGTGCCAGCAGTCACAGGAGGAGTCGCACTGAAGCTTTCTTT	CASSHRRSRTEAFF
TRBD1	TRBV11-2	17	NA	TRBJ1-3	TGTGCCAGCAGCTTGGGGACAGCAGGATACTCTGGAAACACCATATATTTT	CASSLGTAGYSGNTIYF
NA	TRBV2	14	NA	TRBJ1-6	TGTGCCAGCAGCAACGGACTGAATAATTCACCCCTCCACTTT	CASSNGLNNSPLHF
TRBD2	TRBV11-2	15	NA	TRBJ2-7	TGTGCCAGCAGCCCGGGACTACTTGGGTCCTACGAGCAGTACTTC	CASSPGLLGSYEQYF
TRBD1	TRBV10-3	15	NA	TRBJ1-1	TGTGCCATCAGTGAGCCGGGACAGTTGAACACTGAAGCTTTCTTT	CAISEPGQLNTEAFF
NA	TRBV9	16	NA	TRBJ2-7	TGTGCCAGCAGCGTAGGCTTAGCGGCGTCCTCCTACGAGCAGTACTTC	CASSVGLAASSYEQYF
TRBD2	TRBV5-1	15	many	TRBJ2-7	TGCGCCAGCAGCACGGGACTAGCGGGAGTTTACGAGCAGTACTTC	CASSTGLAGVYEQYF